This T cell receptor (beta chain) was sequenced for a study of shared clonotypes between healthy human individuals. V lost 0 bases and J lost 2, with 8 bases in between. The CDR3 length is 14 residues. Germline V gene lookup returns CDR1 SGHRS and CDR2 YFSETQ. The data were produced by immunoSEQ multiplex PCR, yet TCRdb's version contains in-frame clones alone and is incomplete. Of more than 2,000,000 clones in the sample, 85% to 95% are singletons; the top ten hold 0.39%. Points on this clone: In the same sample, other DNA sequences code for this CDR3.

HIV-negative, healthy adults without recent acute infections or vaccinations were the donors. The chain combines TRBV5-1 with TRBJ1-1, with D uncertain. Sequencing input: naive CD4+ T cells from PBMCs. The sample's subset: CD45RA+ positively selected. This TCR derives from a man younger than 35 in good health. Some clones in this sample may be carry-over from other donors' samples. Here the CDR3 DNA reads TGCGCCAGCAGCTTGGAAGCCGGAAACACTGAAGCTTTCTTT. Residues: CASSLEAGNTEAFF.